Below, 14 T cell receptor beta chains from the same sample are listed, as sequenced in a study of cytomegalovirus exposure and HLA in healthy donors (dated by TCRdb to 2016 to 2017). The library was generated by the immunoSEQ multiplex PCR assay. For the multiplex PCR, a mixture combining 60 forward primers for TCR Vbeta segments and 13 reverse primers for TCR Jbeta segments was used. Drawn from immuneACCESS, this table holds only the in-frame rearrangements with V and J called that TCRdb kept. Clones are partly lost; checked studies trace under half to an unresolved V gene and leave the rest unexplained. The sample profile shows about 110,000 clones; roughly 73% of them were found once. The ten most abundant clones make up more than 2% of the sample. The sample consisted of PBMCs. The receptors originated from a middle-aged man in good health and CMV-seronegative.

The chain links TRBV7-9 to TRBJ2-5; D might be TRBD2 (5 bases). Germline V gives CDR1 SEHNR, CDR2 FQNEAQ (reference sequence). The CDR3 covers 16 residues. The V end was cut by 1 base, the J end by 1 base, with 13 bases between. As DNA, the CDR3 is TGTGCCAGCAGCTTAGAGCTTAAGGCGGGCCAAGAGACCCAGTACTTC. This encodes CASSLELKAGQETQYF. The full variable domain, in which reference TRBV7-9 and TRBJ2-5 provide the parts outside the CDR3, is DTGVSQNPRHKITKRGQNVTFRCDPISEHNRLYWYRQTLGQGPEFLTYFQNEAQLEKSRLLSDRFSAERPKGSFSTLEIQRTEQGDSAMYLCASSLELKAGQETQYFGPGTRLLVL.

This chain joins TRBV5-1 and TRBJ1-2; the D is unclear. Germline lookup yields CDR1 SGHRS and CDR2 YFSETQ. Trimming cost V 0 bases and J 2 bases, with 5 bases left between them. This CDR3 is built from 13 residues. CDR3 region: CASSLAQNYGYTF. DNA of the CDR3: TGCGCCAGCAGCTTGGCCCAGAACTATGGCTACACCTTC.

The V gene is TRBV6-1, the J gene TRBJ2-2; 9 nucleotides line up with TRBD1. Germline lookup yields CDR1 MNHNS and CDR2 SASEGT. CDR3 length equals 14 residues. V lost 8 bases and J lost 2; bases outside the gene matches: 3. This chain's CDR3 is CASHRGPNTGELFF. The DNA for the CDR3 is TGTGCCAGCCACAGGGGGCCCAACACCGGGGAGCTGTTTTTT.

This clone turned up a few times. J is TRBJ1-1 and V is TRBV2, with TRBD1 matching over 8 bases. The CDR3 loop spans 14 amino acids. CDR1 is SNHLY, CDR2 FYNNEI, per germline. The V gene end was trimmed by 8 bases and the J gene end by 7 bases; junction bases not matched to a gene: 12. The CDR3 region is CASARLGQGVEAFF. CDR3 DNA sequence: TGTGCCAGCGCCCGCCTCGGACAGGGAGTTGAAGCTTTCTTT.

This sequence joins TRBV2 and TRBJ1-1, with D perhaps TRBD1 (5 bases). Between the trimmed V and J ends, which lost 7 bases and 11 bases, there was a span of 17 bases. CDR3 length: 12 residues. CDR1 SNHLY and CDR2 FYNNEI come from the germline V gene. The CDR3 sequence is CASKRVGARAFF. CDR3 DNA: TGTGCCAGCAAACGGGTAGGGGCTAGGGCTTTCTTT.

This sequence joins TRBV25-1 and TRBJ2-7; tentative D call: TRBD1 (6 bases). The V end was cut by 8 bases, the J end by 1 base, with 18 bases between. This CDR3 has 15 residues. CDR1 MGHDK and CDR2 SYGVNS come from the germline V gene. The CDR3 region is CASSLTGLRSYEQYF. The DNA for the CDR3 is TGTGCCAGCTCGCTTACAGGGCTCAGATCCTACGAGCAGTACTTC.

The chain has TRBV5-1 and TRBJ2-1; D is possibly TRBD1 (5 bases). Germline V CDR1 and CDR2: SGHRS, YFSETQ. V dropped 1 base and J dropped 0 bases, with 5 bases sitting between them. The CDR3 extends over 14 amino acids. DNA for the CDR3: TGCGCCAGCAGCTTGCAGGGCTCCTACAATGAGCAGTTCTTC. Protein product: CASSLQGSYNEQFF.

This chain's CDR3 is CASSLTTGNTEAFF. CDR3 in DNA: TGCGCCAGCAGCTTAACTACAGGGAACACTGAAGCTTTCTTT. The rearrangement links TRBV5-1 to TRBJ1-1, with D possibly being TRBD1 (5 bases). The V and J ends lost 2 bases and 1 base respectively, with 9 bases between them. This CDR3 contains 14 residues. Germline loops: CDR1 SGHRS, CDR2 YFSETQ.

The sample holds one count of this clone. This chain connects TRBV18 to TRBJ2-1, with TRBD2 identical over 10 bases. The V and J ends lost 4 bases and 6 bases, in that order; junction bases with no gene match: 6. Per the germline V gene, CDR1 is KGHSH and CDR2 is LQKENI. The CDR3 totals 15 residues. DNA of the CDR3: TGTGCCAGCTCACAGAGCGGGGGGGCCGTCAATGAGCAGTTCTTC. It yields the protein CASSQSGGAVNEQFF.

The genes are TRBV9 and TRBJ2-3; D possibly corresponds to TRBD2 (6 bases). Trimming pared 2 bases from V and 2 bases from J, leaving 15 bases between. Looked up from germline, CDR1 is SGDLS and CDR2 is YYNGEE. The CDR3 consists of 16 residues. The CDR3 DNA follows: TGTGCCAGCAGCGTCCGGCGGGACTCGAACACAGATACGCAGTATTTT. It codes for CASSVRRDSNTDTQYF.

The chain is built from TRBV27 and TRBJ2-1; D is unclear. In germline, CDR1 is MNHEY, CDR2 SMNVEV (reference sequence). Trimming took off 5 bases at V and 4 bases at J, with 6 bases between the two ends. This CDR3 is 12 amino acids long. CDR3 nucleotides: TGTGCCAGCAGTCGCCAGTACAATGAGCAGTTCTTC. Its translation is CASSRQYNEQFF.

The V gene is TRBV11-3, the J gene TRBJ1-1, with D hard to call. V was clipped by 0 bases and J by 2 bases, with 10 bases between them. The CDR3 contains 15 residues. Germline assignment: CDR1 SGHNT and CDR2 YENEEA. CDR3 region: CASSLDGRGNTEAFF. The DNA of the CDR3 is TGTGCCAGCAGCTTAGATGGACGGGGAAACACTGAAGCTTTCTTT.

The chain links TRBV29-1 to TRBJ2-1; 11 bases fit TRBD1. CDR1 is SQVTM, CDR2 ANQGSEA, per germline. CDR3 size: 13 residues. With 3 bases clipped from V and 7 bases from J, the junction kept 2 bases outside the gene matches. This CDR3 reads CSVERDRGNEQFF. For the CDR3, the DNA is TGCAGCGTTGAGCGGGACAGGGGGAATGAGCAGTTCTTC.

The chain is built from TRBV18 and TRBJ2-3; D unclear. CDR3 length: 13 amino acids. CDR1 and CDR2 from the germline V gene are KGHSH and LQKENI. Deletions cut 2 bases from V and 4 bases from J, with 7 bases between. DNA for the CDR3: TGTGCCAGCTCACCAACCGAGGCAGATACGCAGTATTTT. Translation gives CASSPTEADTQYF.